This section outlines one TCR beta chain sequence together with its context. Its binding antigen is unknown. Base-call qualities are not available, and no considerably larger clone is one nucleotide away. At the DNA level, this CDR3 is encoded by other sequences in the same sample as well. The donors were healthy, HIV-negative adults with no recently reported acute infections or vaccinations. Every donor was a Caucasian adult residing in Nashville, Tennessee, USA. CD4+ T cells were enriched by magnetic negative selection; naive cells were then positively selected on CD45RA, and the negative fraction formed the memory subset. Blood was obtained by leukapheresis, after which PBMCs were separated by Ficoll-Histopaque density gradient centrifugation and cryopreserved in liquid nitrogen vapor phase. Analytical flow cytometry was used to check the purity and quantity of every magnetically sorted T cell population. Genomic DNA was isolated from every sorted fraction and measured by UV absorbance on a Nanodrop 2000c.

These data belong to a study of shared clonotypes between healthy human individuals (dated by TCRdb to between 2020 and 2021). For the wider study: Three men and a couple of women, aged 18 to 49 years, made up the cohort. To estimate repertoire size and how much clonotype sharing occurs between individuals, the study deeply sequenced the blood TCR repertoires of 4 to 6 healthy adults. To increase sequencing depth and limit assay-specific biases, TCR repertoire library preparation and sequencing were carried out by different laboratories using diverse techniques. Each donor's leukapheresis produced roughly between roughly 0.94 and 9.5 billion PBMCs. For each donor, three plates each were used for CD4 naive and CD4 memory, two plates were used for CD8 naive, and one plate was used for CD8 memory.

The paper as a whole reports these results and caveats: Incomplete sequencing was indicated by rarefaction of sorted-subset datasets, despite the large sequencing depth. Naive subsets generally had larger estimated clonotype richness than memory subsets. Sharing across a handful of donors was observed for approximately 5% of naive CD4, over 3% of naive CD8, roughly 2.3% of memory CD4, and roughly 0.4% of memory CD8 clonotypes. Higher generation probabilities were observed for clonotypes shared by all four sorted-subset donors than for non-shared clonotypes. Based on pairwise subsampling, the degree of clonotype sharing among donors was expected to be affected by sequencing depth. The genetic and exposure-history diversity represented was limited by the small number of donors. Sampling was limited to blood, and TCR repertoires in tissue likely differ from TCR repertoires in blood.

TCR CDR3 regions were amplified from genomic DNA by multiplex PCR using the deep immunoSEQ assay. Extracted genomic DNA from each cell subset was distributed evenly across all wells of several immunoSEQ 96-well plates, and each plate was treated as a replicate. For sorted subsets, roughly 200 ng of genomic DNA, equivalent to 30,000 or so T cell genomes, went into each replicate PCR. The purified libraries were quantified using a Qubit 3.0 fluorometer, sized with a Bioanalyzer 2100, and then quantified again using the KAPA Library Quantification kit. Every immunoSEQ 96-well plate was sequenced on a separate single-read 150-cycle Illumina NextSeq 550 flow cell. The original pipeline was this. Because the immunoSEQ output held only junctional sequences and lacked quality scores, the filtering could not match the filtering applied to full-length reads. To assign V/J genes and CDR3, sequences were annotated using PyIR, a Python wrapper for IgBLAST v1.9, with IMGT germline references. Reads with weak V/J assignments (E-value above 1e-6), missing CDR3, stop codons, out-of-frame junctions, or ambiguous translated residues were removed. V3J clonotypes were defined as sequences sharing an identical inferred V gene, J gene, and CDR3 amino acid sequence. The percentage overlap between two repertoires was calculated by dividing the number of shared unique clonotypes by the size of the smaller repertoire. Repertoire richness was assessed with RTK rarefaction, the Chao1 estimator, and Recon v2.1 estimates of unobserved clonotypes. For all TCRbeta clonotypes obtained by the gDNA method from a few donors, generation probabilities were computed with OLGA. TCRdb re-hosts the immuneACCESS table, in-frame sequences only. Its copies lack some clones; in the studies checked, an unresolved V gene accounts for under half of them, and the cause for the rest is not known. The V and J calls and clone size come from that table; D and trimming were worked out from the DNA. This sample holds over 850,000 clones; about four fifths were observed only once. Roughly 0.61% of the sample is in the top ten clones.

Source material: memory CD4+ T cells from PBMCs. The cell subset or site label here, explained by the study, means: CD45RA-negative fraction. This receptor was identified in a man in his late teens or twenties in good health. Some clones in this sample may be carry-over from other donors' samples.

The CDR3 region reads CASSLSGGNQPQHF. The DNA sequence is as follows: TGTGCCAGCAGCTTATCTGGGGGCAATCAGCCCCAGCATTTT. This receptor chain uses TRBV5-6 and TRBJ1-5; there is no confident call for the D gene. The CDR3 goes from the cysteine to the phenylalanine over 14 residues. The sequence is cut down to CDR3 DNA, 42 bases in frame from base 1. Reading the germline V gene gives CDR1 SGHDT and CDR2 YYEEEE. V is clipped by 2 bases and J by 2 bases, and the sequence between their germline boundaries is 8 bases long.